The TCR beta chain under discussion was sequenced for a study of blood T cell repertoires in COVID-19. CDR1 and CDR2 from the germline V gene are LGHNT and FRNRAP. This CDR3 region has 15 residues. The V and J ends lost 6 bases and 1 base, in that order; junction bases with no gene match: 8. In the study's own analysis: Nucleated cell number was recorded as an estimate derived from reference gene primer amplification. Repertoires were generated with immunoSEQ multiplex PCR, while TCRdb's copy carries only in-frame clones and drops some. The V and J calls and clone size were taken over from that table, and D and trimming were inferred from the DNA. The table records 450,000 to 500,000 clones, approximately 85% of them present only once.

This receptor was obtained from a human donor in a cohort sampled during active COVID-19. Sequences were obtained from peripheral blood. The gene calls are TRBV12-5 and TRBJ1-1; 7 bases line up with TRBD1. The CDR3 protein is CASGLYRGQNTEAFF. DNA for the CDR3: TGTGCTAGTGGACTTTACAGGGGCCAGAACACTGAAGCTTTCTTT.